This T cell receptor beta chain was documented in a study of cytotoxic CD8 clonotypes in ibrutinib-treated CLL. Data came from immunoSEQ multiplex PCR; TCRdb stores just in-frame clones and leaves some out. The sample lists around 150,000 clones, approximately 80% occurring once. The CDR3 covers 12 residues. This clone turned up a few times. The sample was PBMCs, taken after 36 months of ibrutinib treatment. V gene TRBV12-2 combines with J gene TRBJ2-7. TRBV12-2 is classified as a pseudogene. The sequence was obtained from a human donor with chronic lymphocytic leukemia. The CDR3 here is CASRTRGKGERF. CDR3 coding DNA: TGTGCAAGTCGCACCCGCGGGAAGGGGGAGAGGTTC.